The 26 T cell receptor beta chains reported below all come from one sample, sequenced in a study of cytomegalovirus exposure and HLA in healthy donors. The PCR was carried out with 60 Vbeta primers and 13 Jbeta primers. Produced via immunoSEQ multiplex PCR; TCRdb's table is partial and in-frame only. The data hold under 60,000 clones, with roughly 80% observed a single time. Sequenced sample: PBMCs. The origin of the receptors is a woman aged 35 to 49 in good health and CMV-seropositive.

V is TRBV15 and J is TRBJ1-6; the D gene is possibly TRBD1 (5 bases). V dropped 2 bases and J dropped 5 bases, with 13 bases sitting between them. Germline CDR1 LNHNV, CDR2 YYDKDF (reference sequence). The CDR3 length is 16 residues. Here the CDR3 reads CATSRSGGVNNSPLHF. DNA of the CDR3: TGTGCCACCAGCAGATCTGGGGGGGTAAATAATTCACCCCTCCACTTT.

This chain links TRBV6-1 with TRBJ1-2; the D gene is possibly TRBD1 (5 bases). With 7 bases removed from V and 4 bases from J, the gap between germline ends came to 16 bases. CDR3 length equals 14 residues. Germline V gene sequence: CDR1 MNHNS, CDR2 SASEGT. The CDR3 nucleotides are TGTGCCAGCAAGTGGGGCAGTACCACCTATGGCTACACCTTC. Protein: CASKWGSTTYGYTF.

With regard to this clone: One end of the junction fails to match germline, which may point to a read error. V and J are TRBV6-5 and TRBJ2-5, with a tentative D call TRBD1 (6 bases). Germline V gene lookup returns CDR1 MNHEY and CDR2 SVGAGI. The length of the CDR3 is 14 residues. The DNA for the CDR3 is TGTGCCAGTCTCCGAAGAGGGGGTCAAGGGACCCAGTACTTC. Protein: CASLRRGGQGTQYF.

The chain links TRBV9 to TRBJ1-2, with a possible D match to TRBD1 (6 bases). This CDR3 has 15 amino acids. V was clipped by 0 bases and J by 1 base, with 10 bases between them. Germline V gives CDR1 SGDLS, CDR2 YYNGEE. Written as DNA, the CDR3 is TGTGCCAGCAGCGTAGAAGTCAGGGGTAACTATGGCTACACCTTC. The encoded protein is CASSVEVRGNYGYTF.

J is TRBJ1-5 and V is TRBV6-5, with 7 bases that match TRBD1. The germline gives CDR1 MNHEY, CDR2 SVGAGI. The CDR3 contains 14 residues. V was clipped by 5 bases and J by 5 bases; unmatched bases: 6. The CDR3 DNA sequence: TGTGCCAGCAGTCGGGACAGTCCTCATCAGCCCCAGCATTTT. The encoded protein is CASSRDSPHQPQHF.

The rearrangement links TRBV18 to TRBJ1-1; 10 positions match TRBD1. The CDR3 has 15 amino acids. CDR1 and CDR2 (germline): KGHSH, LQKENI. J gave up 4 bases and V 6 bases, and 8 bases lay outside the gene matches. CDR3 residues: CASSRLDRGSTEAFF. The CDR3 coding sequence is TGTGCCAGCTCCCGGTTGGACAGGGGGAGCACTGAAGCTTTCTTT.

The chain links TRBV5-1 to TRBJ2-3; the match to TRBD1 covers 9 bases. The trim removed 2 bases at V and 4 bases at J, leaving 5 bases unmatched. The CDR3 is 15 amino acids. Germline V lookup: CDR1 SGHRS, CDR2 YFSETQ. DNA for the CDR3: TGCGCCAGCAGCTTACAGGGGGCGCGTGCAGATACGCAGTATTTT. This translates into CASSLQGARADTQYF.

The V gene is TRBV30, the J gene TRBJ1-2; D gene unclear. V lost 7 bases and J lost 4, with 13 bases in between. The CDR3 spans 12 residues. Per germline, CDR1 GTSNPN and CDR2 SVGIG (reference sequence). The CDR3 loop reads CAFTRVRYGYTF. The CDR3, as DNA: TGTGCCTTTACCCGTGTGCGCTATGGCTACACCTTC.

V is TRBV2 and J is TRBJ1-1; 8 bases agree with TRBD1. V shed 4 bases and J 10 bases; nucleotides not matched to a gene: 5. The germline CDR1 and CDR2 sequences are SNHLY and FYNNEI. The length of the CDR3 is 12 residues. The CDR3 region has the DNA TGTGCCAGCAGTGGGCAGGGGGCCAGAGCTTTCTTT. It yields the protein CASSGQGARAFF.

This clone has a single count. V is TRBV7-6 and J is TRBJ2-5, with 11 bases lining up with TRBD2. The J segment lost 7 bases and the V segment lost 4 bases, leaving 5 bases of the junction unmatched. Per the germline V gene, CDR1 is SGHVS and CDR2 is FNYEAQ. The CDR3 runs to 14 residues. DNA for the CDR3: TGTGCCAGCAGCTCCTCCGGGACTAGCGGGACCCAGTACTTC. Its translation: CASSSSGTSGTQYF.

The chain uses TRBV19 and TRBJ2-5; TRBD1 matches 7 bases. The V gene end was trimmed by 4 bases and the J gene end by 1 base; junction bases not matched to a gene: 6. The CDR3 is 15 residues long. Germline V gene sequence: CDR1 LNHDA, CDR2 SQIVND (reference sequence). The DNA for the CDR3 is TGTGCCAGTAGTAAAGACAGGGTCTTCCAAGAGACCCAGTACTTC. Its translation is CASSKDRVFQETQYF.

The table lists this clone with a count of one. The chain has TRBV10-3 and TRBJ2-1; possibly TRBD1 for D (5 bases). The CDR3 has 15 amino acids. Trimming cost V 3 bases and J 1 base, with 10 bases left between them. From germline, CDR1 is ENHRY and CDR2 SYGVKD. Here the CDR3 DNA reads TGTGCCATCAGTGACCAGGGTGGATCCTACAATGAGCAGTTCTTC. Protein product: CAISDQGGSYNEQFF.

V usage is TRBV27 and J usage is TRBJ1-2; perhaps TRBD1 as D (6 bases). The CDR3 loop spans 15 amino acids. The germline CDR1 and CDR2 sequences are MNHEY and SMNVEV (reference sequence). The V and J ends lost 5 bases and 8 bases respectively, with 21 bases between them. The CDR3 nucleotides read TGTGCCAGCAGTACGAGGGGGACGTCCCGTCGGGGCTACACCTTC. It translates to CASSTRGTSRRGYTF.

The chain combines TRBV6-1 with TRBJ2-2, with TRBD2 as a possible D gene (5 bases). This CDR3 contains 13 residues. Germline V gene data show CDR1 as MNHNS and CDR2 as SASEGT. Deletions cut 1 base from V and 5 bases from J, with 5 bases between. Here the CDR3 reads CASSEGETGELFF. The CDR3 region has the DNA TGTGCCAGCAGTGAAGGGGAGACCGGGGAGCTGTTTTTT.

J is TRBJ1-2 and V is TRBV19; perhaps TRBD1 as D (5 bases). Between the trimmed V and J ends, which lost 3 bases and 4 bases, there was a span of 18 bases. Germline V lookup: CDR1 LNHDA, CDR2 SQIVND (reference sequence). The CDR3 runs to 16 residues. The CDR3: CASSISGGDGIYGYTF. CDR3 sequence (DNA): TGTGCCAGTAGTATCTCAGGAGGGGACGGAATCTATGGCTACACCTTC.

The genes are TRBV29-1 and TRBJ2-7; TRBD1 agrees at 11 bases. After removal of 6 bases from V and 6 bases from J, the junction contained 10 bases not matched to a gene. Per germline, CDR1 SQVTM and CDR2 ANQGSEA. The CDR3 loop spans 14 amino acids. The CDR3 nucleotides are TGCAGCGTCACCGGGACAGGGGGAAATCCCGAGCAGTACTTC. Translated: CSVTGTGGNPEQYF.

This clone has just a few counts. The chain employs TRBV29-1 and TRBJ1-1; D is unresolved. This CDR3 region has 11 residues. The V end was cut by 3 bases, the J end by 7 bases, with 9 bases between. CDR1 and CDR2 from the germline V gene are SQVTM and ANQGSEA. CDR3 loop: CSVDRYGEAFF. The CDR3, as DNA: TGCAGCGTTGACAGGTACGGTGAAGCTTTCTTT.

The chain combines TRBV5-1 with TRBJ2-5; tentatively, D is TRBD2 (6 bases). Germline CDR1 reads SGHRS; CDR2 reads YFSETQ. This CDR3 spans 15 amino acids. Trimming shortened V by 0 bases and J by 4 bases, and 13 bases separated the two germline ends. CDR3 region: CASSLGNAGGETQYF. The CDR3 bases are TGCGCCAGCAGCTTGGGGAACGCCGGGGGAGAGACCCAGTACTTC.

This clone was observed a single time. The V call is TRBV9, the J call TRBJ1-1; D remains unclear. The CDR3 spans 14 residues. Trimming removed 0 bases from V and 1 base from J, with 7 bases in between. Germline V gene sequence: CDR1 SGDLS, CDR2 YYNGEE. The CDR3 coding sequence is TGTGCCAGCAGCGTAGGTCCCGGGAACACTGAAGCTTTCTTT. Translating it yields CASSVGPGNTEAFF.

The chain carries TRBV5-1 and TRBJ2-1, with 10 positions matching TRBD2. The germline V gene has CDR1 SGHRS and CDR2 YFSETQ. The ends lost 5 bases at V and 7 bases at J; junction bases unmatched: 9. This CDR3 region has 15 residues. Here the CDR3 reads CASSQLAGLVNEQFF. Written as DNA, the CDR3 is TGCGCCAGCAGTCAACTAGCGGGGCTAGTAAATGAGCAGTTCTTC.

The chain combines TRBV7-2 with TRBJ2-2, with D maybe TRBD2 (6 bases). CDR1 is SGHTA, CDR2 FQGNSA, per germline. The CDR3 contains 15 residues. V was pared by 8 bases and J by 2 bases, with 15 bases between. CDR3 DNA sequence: TGTGCCAGCTATATGATCGGGGGAAACACCGGGGAGCTGTTTTTT. Protein: CASYMIGGNTGELFF.

The V gene is TRBV5-1, the J gene TRBJ2-2; TRBD2 aligns across 10 bases. The CDR3 is 17 residues long. Unmatched junction bases numbered 5, after V lost 0 bases and J lost 3 bases. Germline loops: CDR1 SGHRS, CDR2 YFSETQ. CDR3 region: CASSLAPAGGDTGELFF. For the CDR3, the DNA is TGCGCCAGCAGCTTGGCCCCAGCGGGGGGGGACACCGGGGAGCTGTTTTTT.

J is TRBJ1-4 and V is TRBV2; 8 bases map to TRBD1. Germline V CDR1 and CDR2: SNHLY, FYNNEI. The CDR3 consists of 15 residues. Trimming cost V 6 bases and J 3 bases; bases outside gene matches: 6. CDR3 sequence: CASRVQGAANEKLFF. DNA of the CDR3: TGTGCCAGCAGAGTCCAGGGGGCGGCTAATGAAAAACTGTTTTTT.

This chain joins TRBV30 and TRBJ1-4, with D possibly being TRBD1 (5 bases). V shed 0 bases and J shed 0 bases, with 8 bases lying between them. The CDR3 spans 15 residues. Germline values: CDR1 GTSNPN, CDR2 SVGIG (reference sequence). CDR3 DNA: TGTGCCTGGAGTGTGGGGGGATCAACTAATGAAAAACTGTTTTTT. Its translation: CAWSVGGSTNEKLFF.

The genes are TRBV28 and TRBJ1-2; D unresolved. CDR1 is MDHEN and CDR2 is SYDVKM in the germline V gene. CDR3 length: 14 residues. With 7 bases removed from V and 4 bases from J, the gap between germline ends came to 16 bases. For the CDR3, the DNA is TGTGCCAGCAAAGGGAGGCGACCCGTCTATGGCTACACCTTC. Translated, it gives CASKGRRPVYGYTF.

This clone showed up just a few times. The chain employs TRBV11-1 and TRBJ2-1; TRBD1 matches 7 bases. The V and J ends lost 5 bases and 5 bases, in that order; junction bases with no gene match: 9. The CDR3 has 15 residues. Germline lookup yields CDR1 SGHAT and CDR2 FQDESV (reference sequence). The DNA for the CDR3 is TGTGCCAGCAGCGCAAGGACAGGTCTGCACAATGAGCAGTTCTTC. As protein: CASSARTGLHNEQFF.